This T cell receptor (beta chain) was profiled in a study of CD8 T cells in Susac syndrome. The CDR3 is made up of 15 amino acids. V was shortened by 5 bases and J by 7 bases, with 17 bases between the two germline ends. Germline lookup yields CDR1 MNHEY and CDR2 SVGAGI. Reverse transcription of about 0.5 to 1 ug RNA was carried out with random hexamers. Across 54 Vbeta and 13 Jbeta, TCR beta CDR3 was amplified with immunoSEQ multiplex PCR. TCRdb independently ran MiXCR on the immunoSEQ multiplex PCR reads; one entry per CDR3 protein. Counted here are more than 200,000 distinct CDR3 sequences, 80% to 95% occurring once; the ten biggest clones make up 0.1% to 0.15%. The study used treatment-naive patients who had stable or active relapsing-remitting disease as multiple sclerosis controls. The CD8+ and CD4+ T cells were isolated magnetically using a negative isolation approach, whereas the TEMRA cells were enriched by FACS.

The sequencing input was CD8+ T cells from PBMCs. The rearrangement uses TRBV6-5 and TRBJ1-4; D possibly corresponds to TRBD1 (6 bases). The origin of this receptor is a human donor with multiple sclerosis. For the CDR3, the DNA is TGTGCCAGCAGTCTCCCCGCAGGGGTTCTTGAAAAACTGTTTTTT. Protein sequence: CASSLPAGVLEKLFF.